This TCR beta chain appears in the sequencing data of a study of cytomegalovirus exposure and HLA in healthy donors. Both 60 Vbeta primers and 13 Jbeta primers went into the PCR. TCRdb's copy holds only in-frame clones and misses some; the assay was immunoSEQ multiplex PCR. The sample yields 70,000 to 90,000 clones, roughly 88% seen once. Trimming removed 3 bases from V and 1 base from J; junction bases left unmatched: 5. The germline V gene encodes CDR1 SGHTA and CDR2 FQGNSA. The CDR3 length is 15 residues. Turning to this clone: Its antigen remains unknown.

General study results and limits: Highly shared variants forming one cluster were likely a sequencing artifact.

This rearrangement joins TRBV7-2 to TRBJ2-5; 7 bases agree with TRBD2. This sequence originates from an older man in good health and CMV-seropositive. Input material: PBMCs. The CDR3 sequence: CASSFRGGPQETQYF. The CDR3 DNA follows: TGTGCCAGCAGCTTCCGCGGGGGTCCCCAAGAGACCCAGTACTTC.